This T cell receptor (beta chain) stems from a study of blood T cell repertoires in COVID-19. Between the trimmed V and J ends, which lost 4 bases and 2 bases, there was a span of 8 bases. There are 13 residues in the CDR3. Germline V lookup: CDR1 MNHEY, CDR2 SVGEGT. Repertoires were generated with immunoSEQ multiplex PCR, while TCRdb's copy carries only in-frame clones and drops some. The table shows around 250,000 clones, with around four fifths occurring only once. The genes are TRBV6-2 or TRBV6-3 and TRBJ1-2, with D possibly being TRBD1 (5 bases). This receptor was obtained from a man in his fifties or sixties who had recovered from COVID-19. The specimen sequenced was peripheral blood. The CDR3 spells CASSSDTNYGYTF. In DNA form, the CDR3 reads TGTGCCAGCAGTTCGGACACCAACTATGGCTACACCTTC.